This T cell receptor beta chain was sequenced in a study of cytomegalovirus exposure and HLA in healthy donors. General observations from the study: The authors enumerated over 150 TCR beta chains as linked to cytomegalovirus. Later analysis associated a missense DCLRE1C variant with TCR beta V- and J-gene trimming. Researchers reported in a later analysis that common viral pathogens appeared linked to several top clusters. TRBV6-2, TRBV6-3 and some other V segments were unresolvable in 87-base-pair reads.

Turning to this clone: Its antigen is unidentified.

In germline, CDR1 is SGHRS, CDR2 YFSETQ. The CDR3 loop spans 15 amino acids. J lost 3 bases, V lost 3 bases, and 8 bases had no gene match. PCR amplification relied on 60 Vbeta primers (plus 13 Jbeta primers). Sequenced by immunoSEQ multiplex PCR; TCRdb stores in-frame clones only, minus some. Altogether 90,000 to 120,000 clones are present, around 60% being singletons, with the ten largest covering over 3.5%. This chain connects TRBV5-1 to TRBJ1-1, with TRBD1 matching over 7 bases. The receptor comes from a man aged 25 to 40 in good health and CMV-seropositive. Material: PBMCs. Here the CDR3 reads CASSYKTGMDTEAFF. The DNA for the CDR3 is TGCGCCAGCAGCTACAAGACAGGGATGGACACTGAAGCTTTCTTT. Full variable domain (missing parts from reference TRBV5-1 and TRBJ1-1): KAGVTQTPRYLIKTRGQQVTLSCSPISGHRSVSWYQQTPGQGLQFLFEYFSETQRNKGNFPGRFSGRQFSNSRSEMNVSTLELGDSALYLCASSYKTGMDTEAFFGQGTRLTVV.